Shown below are 32 T cell receptor beta chains from a single sample sequenced in a study of CD8 T cell repertoires and HIV-1 epitope variants. These TCRs' antigens remain unknown. Repertoires were generated with immunoSEQ multiplex PCR, while TCRdb's copy carries only in-frame clones and drops some. Among roughly 5,800 clones, approximately 70% were seen once, and the ten largest hold around two fifths. The sequenced material came from cultured CD8+ T cells derived from PBMCs. The receptors were gathered from a male donor with HIV.

The CDR3 here is CASSQSRDRRTYEQYF. CDR3 coding DNA: TGTGCCAGCAGCCAATCCCGGGACAGGCGTACCTACGAGCAGTACTTC. The rearrangement joins TRBV28 to TRBJ2-5; 8 positions agree with TRBD1. The end of the DNA is better explained by TRBJ2-7, so the J call may be wrong. Per germline, CDR1 MDHEN and CDR2 SYDVKM. CDR3 length equals 16 residues.

This chain uses TRBV27 with TRBJ2-3; the match to TRBD2 covers 8 bases. CDR3 size: 16 residues. In germline, CDR1 is MNHEY, CDR2 SMNVEV (reference sequence). Germline trimming cut 2 bases from V and 9 bases from J; bases unmatched to any gene: 13. DNA of the CDR3: TGTGCCAGCAGTTTAATAGACGGGGGGGTGGGCGAGACGCAGTATTTT. Residues: CASSLIDGGVGETQYF.

V and J are TRBV7-2 and TRBJ2-7, with a possible D match to TRBD1 (6 bases). Trimming removed 5 bases at V and 2 bases at J, with 13 bases between. CDR3 length: 14 amino acids. CDR1 is SGHTA and CDR2 is FQGNSA in the germline V gene. The CDR3 loop is CASSPSTGTYEQYF. The CDR3 region has the DNA TGTGCCAGCAGCCCTTCAACAGGGACCTACGAGCAGTACTTC.

In this sample, this clone turned up a few times. V gene TRBV28 combines with J gene TRBJ1-5, with 11 bases fitting TRBD1. The CDR3 extends over 15 amino acids. The V segment lost 3 bases and the J segment 6 bases; nucleotides outside the gene matches: 4. Germline-derived CDR1 and CDR2 are MDHEN and SYDVKM. The CDR3 loop reads CASSLGQGGTQPQHF. The CDR3 bases are TGTGCCAGCAGTTTGGGACAGGGGGGGACTCAGCCCCAGCATTTT.

The chain couples TRBV14 to TRBJ2-7, with TRBD2 matching over 12 bases. J gave up 7 bases and V 1 base, and 17 bases lay outside the gene matches. Germline loops: CDR1 SGHDN, CDR2 FVKESK. This CDR3 spans 19 amino acids. CDR3: CASSQVTDASGRASWEQYF. The CDR3 region has the DNA TGTGCCAGCAGCCAAGTCACAGATGCTAGCGGGAGGGCCTCGTGGGAGCAGTACTTC.

The chain combines TRBV27 with TRBJ1-1; D is unclear. The CDR3 length is 13 residues. V lost 1 base to trimming and J lost 1 base, with 4 bases between them. Per germline, CDR1 MNHEY and CDR2 SMNVEV (reference sequence). The CDR3 spells CASSLYRNTEAFF. The CDR3, as DNA: TGTGCCAGCAGTTTATACAGGAACACTGAAGCTTTCTTT.

V gene TRBV9 combines with J gene TRBJ2-3; D is uncertain. CDR3 length: 13 amino acids. CDR1 and CDR2 from the germline V gene are SGDLS and YYNGEE. V was pared by 0 bases and J by 3 bases, with 5 bases between. The CDR3 protein is CASSVVSTDTQYF. The CDR3 nucleotides are TGTGCCAGCAGCGTAGTCTCTACAGATACGCAGTATTTT.

The chain has TRBV5-6 and TRBJ2-5; TRBD2 is a possible D gene (6 bases). The J call may not be correct, given that the DNA end is closer to TRBJ2-7. The germline CDR1 and CDR2 sequences are SGHDT and YYEEEE. The CDR3 consists of 15 residues. The CDR3 region is CASSAGTASTYEQYF. CDR3 sequence (DNA): TGTGCCAGCAGCGCCGGGACTGCGTCAACCTACGAGCAGTACTTC.

This clone was observed a handful of times. This chain connects TRBV10-3 to TRBJ2-5; unclear D gene. The CDR3 is made up of 15 amino acids. Trimming took 0 bases from V and 5 from J, leaving 13 bases between them. Germline V gene data show CDR1 as ENHRY and CDR2 as SYGVKD. The CDR3 bases are TGTGCCATCAGTGAGTCGGGCTGGGCTGGGGAGACCCAGTACTTC. It codes for CAISESGWAGETQYF.

V usage is TRBV6-5 and J usage is TRBJ2-7, with D possibly being TRBD1 (6 bases). Germline V gene sequence: CDR1 MNHEY, CDR2 SVGAGI. V lost 4 bases and J 3 bases, leaving 10 bases between the germline ends. The CDR3 loop spans 13 amino acids. Here the CDR3 reads CASSSGAHYEQYF. The DNA for the CDR3 is TGTGCCAGCAGTTCAGGGGCCCACTACGAGCAGTACTTC.

The chain uses TRBV7-9 and TRBJ2-3; D may be TRBD1 (6 bases). From germline, CDR1 is SEHNR and CDR2 FQNEAQ (reference sequence). CDR3 size: 14 residues. V lost 9 bases and J lost 2, with 15 bases in between. The CDR3 sequence is CARNLRGPTDTQYF. CDR3 sequence (DNA): TGTGCCAGGAACCTCAGGGGCCCCACAGATACGCAGTATTTT.

The chain couples TRBV11-3 to TRBJ1-4; D gene uncertain. Germline V gene lookup returns CDR1 SGHNT and CDR2 YENEEA. V lost 1 base to trimming and J lost 8 bases, with 14 bases between them. The CDR3 totals 15 residues. CDR3 sequence reads: CASSLGNREREKLFF. Here the CDR3 DNA reads TGTGCCAGCAGCTTAGGTAACAGAGAGCGGGAAAAACTGTTTTTT.

In its sample, this clone is medium-sized (0.01 to 0.1%). This chain uses TRBV7-9 with TRBJ2-1; D possibly uses TRBD1 or TRBD2 (6 bases each). Germline V gene data show CDR1 as SEHNR and CDR2 as FQNEAQ (reference sequence). The CDR3 length is 11 residues. Trimming pared 8 bases from V and 9 bases from J, leaving 11 bases between. For the CDR3, the DNA is TGTGCCAGCTTACAGGGAGGTGAGCAGTTCTTC. It translates to CASLQGGEQFF.

V gene TRBV5-6 combines with J gene TRBJ1-1; D gene unclear. The CDR3 loop spans 18 amino acids. The V end was cut by 2 bases, the J end by 1 base, with 21 bases between. Germline values: CDR1 SGHDT, CDR2 YYEEEE. The CDR3 is CASSLYFVSGVQNTEAFF. Here the CDR3 DNA reads TGTGCCAGCAGCTTATACTTCGTTAGCGGAGTGCAGAACACTGAAGCTTTCTTT.

The chain combines TRBV19 with TRBJ2-2; TRBD2 is a possible D gene (6 bases). Germline loops: CDR1 LNHDA, CDR2 SQIVND (reference sequence). The CDR3 runs to 15 residues. V lost 5 bases and J lost 4, with 14 bases in between. This CDR3 reads CASSLWEVSTGELFF. The CDR3 nucleotides read TGTGCCAGTAGTTTGTGGGAGGTTAGCACCGGGGAGCTGTTTTTT.

The V and J genes are TRBV6-1 and TRBJ2-7; no clear D gene. The CDR3 spans 12 residues. Trimming pared 5 bases from V and 4 bases from J, leaving 9 bases between. CDR1 and CDR2 (germline): MNHNS, SASEGT. The CDR3 region is CASSPTDYEQYF. CDR3 coding DNA: TGTGCCAGCAGTCCGACTGATTACGAGCAGTACTTC.

The chain joins TRBV6-5 to TRBJ2-7; possibly TRBD1 for D (5 bases). The V gene's germline CDR1 is MNHEY and CDR2 SVGAGI. The germline V and J ends were trimmed by 5 bases and 0 bases, with 11 bases remaining between them. CDR3 length equals 14 residues. CDR3 sequence: CASSDQGSSYEQYF. The DNA for the CDR3 is TGTGCCAGCAGTGATCAGGGAAGCTCCTACGAGCAGTACTTC.

The chain links TRBV7-6 to TRBJ2-3; the match to TRBD2 covers 9 bases. Germline V gene sequence: CDR1 SGHVS, CDR2 FNYEAQ. J lost 0 bases, V lost 0 bases, and 7 bases had no gene match. This CDR3 is built from 18 residues. The CDR3, as DNA: TGTGCCAGCAGCTTAGCGCGGGCTAGCGGGACGAGCACAGATACGCAGTATTTT. Translation: CASSLARASGTSTDTQYF.

The V and J genes are TRBV4-2 and TRBJ1-1; TRBD1 matches at 9 bases. The CDR3 length is 15 residues. Looked up from germline, CDR1 is LGHNA and CDR2 is YNFKEQ. After removal of 4 bases from V and 1 base from J, the junction contained 4 bases not matched to a gene. In DNA, the CDR3 is TGTGCCAGCAGCCTTTGGACAGGGGAGAACACTGAAGCTTTCTTT. As protein: CASSLWTGENTEAFF.

J is TRBJ1-2 and V is TRBV4-3; 7 bases match TRBD1. J was trimmed by 2 bases and V by 0 bases; bases with no gene match: 9. The CDR3 consists of 17 residues. Germline-derived CDR1 and CDR2 are LGHNA and YSLEER. The chain's CDR3 is CASSQDWTGPANYGYTF. The CDR3 nucleotides read TGCGCCAGCAGCCAAGATTGGACAGGCCCTGCGAACTATGGCTACACCTTC.

The chain is built from TRBV6-6 and TRBJ2-5, with 8 bases fitting TRBD2. With V trimmed by 6 bases and J by 3 bases, 6 bases remained unmatched. The CDR3 is 14 amino acids. Germline CDR1 is MNHNY and CDR2 is SVGAGI (reference sequence). The CDR3 region is CASRPTGGKETQYF. The CDR3 DNA reads TGTGCCAGCAGACCCACGGGGGGGAAAGAGACCCAGTACTTC.

The rearrangement uses TRBV5-6 and TRBJ2-7, with a tentative D call TRBD2 (6 bases). CDR3 length: 15 residues. The germline CDR1 and CDR2 sequences are SGHDT and YYEEEE. Trimming cost V 4 bases and J 2 bases, with 16 bases left between them. The CDR3 region is CASSAGTASTYEQYF. The DNA of the CDR3 is TGTGCCAGCAGCGCCGGGACTGCGTCAACCTACGAGCAGTACTTC.

The chain couples TRBV25-1 to TRBJ1-1; D is unclear. The V gene lost 1 base and the J gene lost 5 bases, with 11 bases spanning the gap. This CDR3 has 14 residues. CDR1 and CDR2 (germline): MGHDK, SYGVNS. The CDR3 bases are TGTGCCAGCAGTGAATCCGGGGAAGGAACTGAAGCTTTCTTT. It specifies CASSESGEGTEAFF. Based on the CDR3 plus reference TRBV25-1 and TRBJ1-1, the full variable domain is EADIYQTPRYLVIGTGKKITLECSQTMGHDKMYWYQQDPGMELHLIHYSYGVNSTEKGDLSSESTVSRIRTEHFPLTLESARPSHTSQYLCASSESGEGTEAFFGQGTRLTVV.

This chain uses TRBV9 with TRBJ2-5; TRBD2 aligns across 9 bases. The V gene's germline CDR1 is SGDLS and CDR2 YYNGEE. V was clipped by 0 bases and J by 5 bases; unmatched bases: 5. The CDR3 covers 15 residues. The CDR3 nucleotides read TGTGCCAGCAGCGTAGCTTCGAGCGGGGGGGAGACCCAGTACTTC. Translation: CASSVASSGGETQYF.

The chain combines TRBV11-3 with TRBJ2-3, with no clear D. This CDR3 has 11 amino acids. Germline lookup yields CDR1 SGHNT and CDR2 YENEEA. V was shortened by 3 bases and J by 5 bases, with 3 bases between the two germline ends. CDR3 sequence reads: CASSFGDTQYF. The CDR3 bases are TGTGCCAGCAGCTTCGGAGATACGCAGTATTTT.

The table lists this clone with a count of one. V gene TRBV30 combines with J gene TRBJ2-1; D may be TRBD1 (6 bases). The CDR3 runs to 12 residues. Germline CDR1 is GTSNPN and CDR2 is SVGIG (reference sequence). With 1 base removed from V and 13 bases from J, the gap between germline ends came to 14 bases. This CDR3 reads CAWSEGEQLQFF. The CDR3 DNA reads TGTGCCTGGAGTGAGGGGGAACAGCTCCAGTTCTTC.

The chain couples TRBV21-1 to TRBJ2-7. TRBV21-1 counts as a pseudogene. The CDR3 covers 11 residues. The CDR3 region is CASSRTYEQYF. The CDR3 nucleotides are TGTGCCAGCAGCAGGACCTACGAGCAGTACTTC.

By share of the sample, this clone is medium-sized (0.01 to 0.1%). The chain couples TRBV19 to TRBJ1-5; D is unclear. CDR3 length: 13 amino acids. Between the trimmed V and J ends, which lost 1 base and 9 bases, there was a span of 10 bases. Germline CDR1 reads LNHDA; CDR2 reads SQIVND (reference sequence). Here the CDR3 DNA reads TGTGCCAGTAGTATAGTTCCGGAGGGGCCCCAGCATTTT. Its protein product is CASSIVPEGPQHF.

This chain uses TRBV15 with TRBJ2-1, with 12 positions matching TRBD2. V trimming: 4 bases; J trimming: 8 bases; junction bases outside the gene matches: 6. The CDR3 is 15 residues long. Germline assignment: CDR1 LNHNV and CDR2 YYDKDF (reference sequence). CDR3 loop: CATSILAGGRDEQFF. CDR3 in DNA: TGTGCCACCAGCATTCTAGCGGGGGGGCGGGATGAGCAGTTCTTC.

This rearrangement joins TRBV28 to TRBJ1-4; the D gene is possibly TRBD1 (5 bases). Germline loops: CDR1 MDHEN, CDR2 SYDVKM. V was shortened by 6 bases and J by 8 bases, with 16 bases between the two germline ends. This CDR3 spans 14 amino acids. The CDR3 DNA is TGTGCCAGCAGCTCCCCGCGGGACGGGGAAAAACTGTTTTTT. Its translation: CASSSPRDGEKLFF.

This chain uses TRBV5-4 with TRBJ2-1, with 8 bases fitting TRBD2. The germline V gene has CDR1 SGHNT and CDR2 YYREEE (reference sequence). The CDR3 loop spans 13 amino acids. Trimming took 2 bases from V and 6 from J; bases not matched to a gene: 1. This CDR3 reads CASSFGGGNEQFF. DNA of the CDR3: TGTGCCAGCAGCTTCGGGGGGGGCAATGAGCAGTTCTTC.

The rearrangement uses TRBV10-3 and TRBJ1-5; maybe TRBD1 (6 bases). V shed 7 bases and J shed 7 bases, with 14 bases lying between them. Germline-derived CDR1 and CDR2 are ENHRY and SYGVKD. The CDR3 has 13 amino acids. CDR3 in DNA: TGTGCCATCACAGCAGGGGTGGGGCAGCCCCAGCATTTT. Translation: CAITAGVGQPQHF.